The T cell receptor (beta chain) described here comes from a study of cytomegalovirus exposure and HLA in healthy donors. General study findings and limits: Sequencing depth across donors, presence/absence analyses assumed, was roughly uniform. In an earlier analysis, in some 500 donors, most V segments appeared productive either ~90% or ~30% of the time.

To note about this clone: Its antigen remains unknown.

Healthy bone marrow donors made up the donor group. Trimming removed 4 bases from V and 3 bases from J; junction bases left unmatched: 6. CDR1 and CDR2 from the germline V gene are SGDLS and YYNGEE. CDR3 length: 15 amino acids. PCR was performed using 60 Vbeta and 13 Jbeta primers. Profiled with immunoSEQ multiplex PCR; TCRdb holds only in-frame clones, not every one. The sample has roughly 150,000 clones; almost 80% are singletons. The source is a woman in her 30s in good health and CMV-seronegative. What was sequenced was PBMCs. This chain joins TRBV9 and TRBJ2-1; 8 bases are shared with TRBD2. The CDR3 reads CASSTLAGSYNEQFF. CDR3 nucleotide sequence: TGTGCCAGCAGCACCTTAGCGGGGAGCTACAATGAGCAGTTCTTC. Full variable domain (rest looked up from reference TRBV9 and TRBJ2-1): DSGVTQTPKHLITATGQRVTLRCSPRSGDLSVYWYQQSLDQGLQFLIQYYNGEERAKGNILERFSAQQFPDLHSELNLSSLELGDSALYFCASSTLAGSYNEQFFGPGTRLTVL.